This T cell receptor beta chain appears in the sequencing data of a study of OX40 agonist ivuxolimab in advanced cancers. Study details: Ivuxolimab, which patients received intravenously every 2 weeks, was dosed at 0.01 to 10 mg/kg. Past anti-PD-1, anti-PD-L1 or anti-CTLA-4 therapy was accepted, and roughly 38% had received some. The dose-escalation group included hepatocellular carcinoma, melanoma, renal cell carcinoma and head and neck cancer.

The table came from immunoSEQ multiplex PCR; TCRdb's copy has only in-frame clones and leaves some out. The sample carries tens of thousands of clones, roughly nine tenths recorded once. The junction had 4 bases not matched to a gene; V was cut back by 3 bases and J by 2 bases. From germline, CDR1 is KGHSH and CDR2 LQKENI. This CDR3 is built from 17 residues. The rearrangement uses TRBV18 and TRBJ2-3; TRBD2 aligns across 14 bases. This specimen was CD4+ or CD8+ T cells sorted from blood, taken in a trial of the OX40 agonist ivuxolimab. The source is an adult with an advanced solid tumor such as melanoma, head and neck, liver or kidney cancer. The CDR3 DNA reads as TGTGCCAGCTCACCGGGACTAGCGGGGGTAATCACAGATACGCAGTATTTT. It encodes CASSPGLAGVITDTQYF. The full variable domain, in which reference TRBV18 and TRBJ2-3 provide the parts outside the CDR3, is NAGVMQNPRHLVRRRGQEARLRCSPMKGHSHVYWYRQLPEEGLKFMVYLQKENIIDESGMPKERFSAEFPKEGPSILRIQQVVRGDSAAYFCASSPGLAGVITDTQYFGPGTRLTVL.